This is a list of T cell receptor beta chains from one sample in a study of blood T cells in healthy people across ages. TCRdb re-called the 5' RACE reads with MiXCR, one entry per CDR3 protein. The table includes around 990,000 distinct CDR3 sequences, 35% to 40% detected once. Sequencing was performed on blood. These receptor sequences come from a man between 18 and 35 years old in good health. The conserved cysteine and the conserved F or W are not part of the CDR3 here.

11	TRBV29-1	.	SVARRLRHEQY
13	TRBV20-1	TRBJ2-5	SARDSDSQRGTQY
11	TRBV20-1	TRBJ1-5	SASGADNQPQH
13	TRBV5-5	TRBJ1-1	ASSSDRNLNTEAF
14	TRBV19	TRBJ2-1	ASSISSRQSYNEQF
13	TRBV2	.	ASPEFSGGKETQY
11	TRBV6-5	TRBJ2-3	ASSDSVADTQY
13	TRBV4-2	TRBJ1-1	ASSQDLIRNTEAF
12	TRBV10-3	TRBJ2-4	AISEGEAKNIQY
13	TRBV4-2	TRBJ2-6	ASSPRTSGANVLT
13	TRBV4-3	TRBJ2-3	ASSLNQGAQDTQY
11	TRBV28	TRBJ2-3	ASHGQGLDTQY
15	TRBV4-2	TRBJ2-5	ASSQEESGGPAETQY
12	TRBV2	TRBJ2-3	APLLGGRTDTQY
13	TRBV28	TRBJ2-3	ASSSLGQGVDTQY
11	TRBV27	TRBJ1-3	ASSPTPPNTIY
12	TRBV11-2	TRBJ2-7	ASSLGQPPYEQY
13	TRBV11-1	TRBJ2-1	ASSLAQTARWEQF